The subject of this entry is one T cell receptor beta chain. The data derive from a study of blood T cell repertoires in COVID-19. The CDR3 totals 16 residues. Trimming took 4 bases from V and 3 from J; bases not matched to a gene: 8. Germline-derived CDR1 and CDR2 are SGHRS and YFSETQ. The method was immunoSEQ multiplex PCR; TCRdb's version includes in-frame clones alone and lacks a portion of them. The sample carries some 68,000 clones, roughly 90% recorded once. V gene TRBV5-1 combines with J gene TRBJ2-1; 9 bases align to TRBD1. The sequenced sample was peripheral blood. The clonotype originates from a man aged 45-60 years with active COVID-19. The CDR3 region has the DNA TGCGCCAGCAGCCCGATGGGACAGGGCAACTACAATGAGCAGTTCTTC. Translation: CASSPMGQGNYNEQFF.